This TCR beta chain was identified in a study of CD8 T cells in ankylosing spondylitis. Overall study results and limits: Reports say disease-linked clones showed up significantly more in matched ankylosing spondylitis synovial fluid. Reactive arthritis synovial fluid and blood were previously reported to contain some motif variants. Made up of about eight highly homologous variants, a TCR beta motif appeared characteristic of ankylosing spondylitis blood. The authors found the disease-linked clones to be CD8+ and relatively rare in peripheral blood.

Only a few counts were recorded for this clonotype. Its antigen is as yet unknown. TCRdb passed the 5' RACE reads through MiXCR, listing each CDR3 protein once. The table records more than 650,000 distinct CDR3 sequences, roughly 12% of them present only once. This CDR3 region has 13 residues. Per germline, CDR1 WSHSY and CDR2 SAAADI. J gave up 5 bases and V 7 bases, and 4 bases lay outside the gene matches. The chain joins TRBV10-2 to TRBJ2-2; 7 bases map to TRBD1. Specimen: blood, either unsorted or a sorted T cell fraction (not recorded which). The source of this sequence is a male donor with ankylosing spondylitis. The CDR3 sequence is CASTYRGTGELFF. CDR3 sequence (DNA): TGCGCCAGCACATACAGGGGTACCGGGGAGCTGTTTTTT.